Below, 15 T cell receptor beta chains from the same sample are listed, as sequenced in a study of blood T cell repertoires in COVID-19. TCRdb's copy holds only in-frame clones and misses some; the assay was immunoSEQ multiplex PCR. The sample yields 150,000 to 180,000 clones, 70% to 90% seen once. The material sequenced was peripheral blood. The receptor source for this set is a woman between 55 and 75 years old with COVID-19, enrolled during active disease.

The chain is built from TRBV18 and TRBJ1-2; the D is unclear. Per germline, CDR1 KGHSH and CDR2 LQKENI. The CDR3 spans 14 residues. V lost 6 bases and J lost 6, with 17 bases in between. CDR3 sequence reads: CASSQRPEVHGYTF. CDR3 in DNA: TGTGCCAGCTCCCAGCGACCAGAGGTCCATGGCTACACCTTC.

V and J are TRBV4-2 and TRBJ1-6; D gene ambiguous. There are 16 residues in the CDR3. The germline gives CDR1 LGHNA, CDR2 YNFKEQ. Deletions cut 2 bases from V and 9 bases from J, with 17 bases between. As DNA, the CDR3 is TGTGCCAGCAGCCAAACTAAGACGGGTCTAGGTTCACCCCTCCACTTT. Translated, it gives CASSQTKTGLGSPLHF.

This chain connects TRBV7-6 to TRBJ2-1, with TRBD2 as a possible D gene (5 bases). The CDR3 is 15 residues long. The germline V gene encodes CDR1 SGHVS and CDR2 FNYEAQ. The germline V and J ends were trimmed by 2 bases and 0 bases, with 8 bases remaining between them. The CDR3, as DNA: TGTGCCAGCAGCTTAAGCGGTATCTCCTACAATGAGCAGTTCTTC. This gives the protein CASSLSGISYNEQFF. The whole variable domain, filled in from reference TRBV7-6 and TRBJ2-1, reads GAGVSQSPRYKVTKRGQDVALRCDPISGHVSLYWYRQALGQGPEFLTYFNYEAQQDKSGLPNDRFSAERPEGSISTLTIQRTEQRDSAMYRCASSLSGISYNEQFFGPGTRLTVL.

This clone was recorded many times. J is TRBJ1-3 and V is TRBV6-2 or TRBV6-3, with D unresolved. The CDR3 has 15 residues. Trimming removed 5 bases from V and 2 bases from J, with 13 bases in between. Germline V gene lookup returns CDR1 MNHEY and CDR2 SVGEGT. CDR3 protein: CASSPLGHPGNTIYF. In nucleotides, the CDR3 is TGTGCCAGCAGTCCACTGGGCCATCCTGGAAACACCATATATTTT.

This sequence joins TRBV19 and TRBJ1-5; perhaps TRBD1 as D (5 bases). Germline-derived CDR1 and CDR2 are LNHDA and SQIVND (reference sequence). The CDR3 spans 16 residues. Trimming shortened V by 7 bases and J by 5 bases, and 21 bases separated the two germline ends. The CDR3 DNA follows: TGTGCCAGTAAAAGTTTCTCAGGGAGGATGGATCAGCCCCAGCATTTT. Its translation is CASKSFSGRMDQPQHF.

The chain links TRBV7-9 to TRBJ2-5, with D possibly matching TRBD2 (6 bases). Looked up from germline, CDR1 is SEHNR and CDR2 is FQNEAQ (reference sequence). The CDR3 loop spans 15 amino acids. Trimming took 1 base from V and 1 from J, leaving 10 bases between them. The CDR3 DNA reads TGTGCCAGCAGCTTAGTCGGGGGAACCCAAGAGACCCAGTACTTC. Protein: CASSLVGGTQETQYF.

This clone was observed a few times. The CDR3 loop is CATSRATPGAGNTIYF. CDR3 coding DNA: TGTGCCACCAGCAGAGCGACTCCCGGCGCTGGAAACACCATATATTTT. The V gene is TRBV15, the J gene TRBJ1-3; D gene unclear. CDR3 length: 16 residues. V was pared by 1 base and J by 2 bases, with 12 bases between. Germline V gene lookup returns CDR1 LNHNV and CDR2 YYDKDF (reference sequence). The complete variable domain, with remaining parts taken from reference TRBV15 and TRBJ1-3, reads DAMVIQNPRYQVTQFGKPVTLSCSQTLNHNVMYWYQQKSSQAPKLLFHYYDKDFNNEADTPDNFQSRRPNTSFCFLDIRSPGLGDTAMYLCATSRATPGAGNTIYFGEGSWLTVV.

J is TRBJ1-6 and V is TRBV4-2; D is unclear. The V end lost 1 base, the J end lost 7 bases, and 8 bases lay between the germline ends. This CDR3 has 14 residues. CDR1 LGHNA and CDR2 YNFKEQ come from the germline V gene. The CDR3, as DNA: TGTGCCAGCAGCCAAGGGGGAGGGAATTCACCCCTCCACTTT. Translation: CASSQGGGNSPLHF.

The chain has TRBV7-3 and TRBJ1-2; 10 bases are shared with TRBD1. From germline, CDR1 is SGHTA and CDR2 FQGTGA. V lost 5 bases and J lost 4; bases outside the gene matches: 7. CDR3 length: 15 amino acids. The CDR3 nucleotides read TGTGCCAGCAGCGACCGGGACAGGGGATCCTATGGCTACACCTTC. Protein: CASSDRDRGSYGYTF.

Only one count was recorded for this clone. This sequence joins TRBV6-5 and TRBJ2-3, with D possibly matching TRBD1 (6 bases). In germline, CDR1 is MNHEY, CDR2 SVGAGI. The CDR3 is 16 amino acids. Trimming left V 4 bases short and J 5 bases short, with 19 bases between. CDR3: CASSFRDIRVGDTQYF. For the CDR3, the DNA is TGTGCCAGCAGTTTCCGGGACATCCGAGTTGGAGATACGCAGTATTTT.

The chain has TRBV6-1 and TRBJ2-7, with TRBD2 identical over 10 bases. CDR3 size: 16 residues. Germline V CDR1 and CDR2: MNHNS, SASEGT. J lost 2 bases, V lost 3 bases, and 7 bases had no gene match. The CDR3 protein is CASSDPSGSSTYEQYF. DNA for the CDR3: TGTGCCAGCAGTGACCCTAGCGGGAGTTCGACCTACGAGCAGTACTTC.

The chain uses TRBV19 and TRBJ2-6; 9 nucleotides agree with TRBD1. From germline, CDR1 is LNHDA and CDR2 SQIVND (reference sequence). The ends lost 3 bases at V and 0 bases at J; junction bases unmatched: 9. The CDR3 is 19 residues long. For the CDR3, the DNA is TGTGCCAGTAGTATCCGGGACAGGGTCTCCTTCTCTGGGGCCAACGTCCTGACTTTC. Translating it yields CASSIRDRVSFSGANVLTF. The entire variable domain, with the rest obtained from reference TRBV19 and TRBJ2-6, is as follows: DGGITQSPKYLFRKEGQNVTLSCEQNLNHDAMYWYRQDPGQGLRLIYYSQIVNDFQKGDIAEGYSVSREKKESFPLTVTSAQKNPTAFYLCASSIRDRVSFSGANVLTFGAGSRLTVL.

Only one count was recorded for this clone. V and J are TRBV5-1 and TRBJ2-7, with D unresolved. The CDR3 contains 17 residues. The ends were cut back, 0 bases at V and 3 bases at J, with 19 bases in the middle. Germline assignment: CDR1 SGHRS and CDR2 YFSETQ. The CDR3 loop reads CASSLVGGSHSHYEQYF. The CDR3 bases are TGCGCCAGCAGCTTGGTCGGTGGGTCCCACAGCCACTACGAGCAGTACTTC.

A few counts support this clone. The chain combines TRBV7-8 with TRBJ2-2, with TRBD1 as a possible D gene (5 bases). The germline gives CDR1 SGHVS, CDR2 FQNEAQ. The CDR3 runs to 15 residues. Trimming removed 5 bases at V and 2 bases at J, with 12 bases between. CDR3 sequence: CASSRDRVNTGELFF. CDR3 in DNA: TGTGCCAGCAGCCGAGACAGAGTTAACACCGGGGAGCTGTTTTTT.

The CDR3 bases are TGCGCCAGCAGTGCGGCGGGGGGACGCACGAATACGCAGTATTTT. Encoded protein: CASSAAGGRTNTQYF. V usage is TRBV10-2 and J usage is TRBJ2-3; 8 nucleotides match TRBD2. The CDR3 contains 15 residues. J was trimmed by 7 bases and V by 4 bases; bases with no gene match: 10. Germline assignment: CDR1 WSHSY and CDR2 SAAADI.